The next 5 T cell receptor beta chains were all read from a single sample in a study of cytomegalovirus exposure and HLA in healthy donors. PCR amplification relied on 60 Vbeta primers (plus 13 Jbeta primers). TCRdb keeps only in-frame clones here, not all; method: immunoSEQ multiplex PCR. The table records 150,000 to 170,000 clones, 70% to 80% of them present only once. The specimen sequenced was PBMCs. The receptor set was obtained from a young man in good health and CMV-seropositive.

This clone was counted only a few times. The V gene is TRBV12-5, the J gene TRBJ2-5, with D possibly TRBD1 on 5 matching bases. Germline CDR1 LGHNT, CDR2 FRNRAP. The CDR3 totals 16 residues. Trimming took 3 bases from V and 4 from J, leaving 18 bases between them. CDR3 protein: CASGFGLTGGGETQYF. DNA of the CDR3: TGTGCTAGTGGTTTTGGCCTCACAGGCGGTGGAGAGACCCAGTACTTC. The complete variable domain, with remaining parts taken from reference TRBV12-5 and TRBJ2-5, reads DARVTQTPRHKVTEMGQEVTMRCQPILGHNTVFWYRQTMMQGLELLAYFRNRAPLDDSGMPKDRFSAEMPDATLATLKIQPSEPRDSAVYFCASGFGLTGGGETQYFGPGTRLLVL.

CDR3 sequence reads: CASSLNPGQGYEQYF. Written as DNA, the CDR3 is TGTGCCAGCAGCTTGAATCCGGGACAGGGCTACGAGCAGTACTTC. V usage is TRBV7-3 and J usage is TRBJ2-7, with 9 bases identical to TRBD1. The germline gives CDR1 SGHTA, CDR2 FQGTGA. The CDR3 has 15 residues. The trim removed 3 bases at V and 3 bases at J, leaving 6 bases unmatched.

This clone has more than one count but fewer than ten. The chain carries TRBV9 and TRBJ2-1; 7 nucleotides align to TRBD2. The J segment lost 3 bases and the V segment lost 0 bases, leaving 3 bases of the junction unmatched. The CDR3 is 15 residues long. Germline values: CDR1 SGDLS, CDR2 YYNGEE. CDR3 sequence reads: CASSVGTSVYNEQFF. DNA of the CDR3: TGTGCCAGCAGCGTAGGAACTAGCGTCTACAATGAGCAGTTCTTC.

The chain carries TRBV6-1 and TRBJ1-2; 7 positions match TRBD1. The V and J ends lost 4 bases and 3 bases, in that order; junction bases with no gene match: 2. The CDR3 runs to 13 residues. Germline assignment: CDR1 MNHNS and CDR2 SASEGT. CDR3 bases: TGTGCCAGCAGTGGACAGGGTTACTATGGCTACACCTTC. Translation: CASSGQGYYGYTF.

The chain joins TRBV27 to TRBJ2-3; TRBD1 aligns across 7 bases. The trim removed 5 bases at V and 0 bases at J, leaving 5 bases unmatched. This CDR3 region has 15 residues. Germline CDR1 and CDR2: MNHEY and SMNVEV (reference sequence). CDR3: CASSPGQVSTDTQYF. The DNA of the CDR3 is TGTGCCAGCAGTCCTGGACAGGTGAGCACAGATACGCAGTATTTT.